This TCR beta chain was recovered during a study of blood T cell repertoires in COVID-19. Study-wide context: Specimens from acute and convalescent COVID-19 originated in the United States, Italy and Spain.

In the original processing: Scientists estimated how many nucleated cells there were by amplifying reference gene primers. Repertoires were generated with immunoSEQ multiplex PCR, while TCRdb's copy carries only in-frame clones and drops some. That table furnishes V, J and clone size, whereas the DNA furnished D and trimming. In the table there are 110,000 or so clones, roughly 85% of which are singletons. This CDR3 region has 16 residues. The germline CDR1 and CDR2 sequences are LNHDA and SQIVND (reference sequence). The ends were cut back, 7 bases at V and 0 bases at J, with 16 bases in the middle.

V is TRBV19 and J is TRBJ1-3; D not certain. This receptor was obtained from a human donor in a cohort sampled during active COVID-19. The sequenced sample was peripheral blood. The CDR3 sequence: CASTLSGVHSGNTIYF. CDR3 bases: TGTGCCAGTACCCTGTCCGGAGTCCACTCTGGAAACACCATATATTTT.